This T cell receptor (beta chain) was profiled in a study of OX40 agonist ivuxolimab in advanced cancers. Across the study: Patients in dose escalation had liver, melanoma, kidney or head and neck cancers.

The CDR3 is 14 residues long. Germline V gives CDR1 MDHEN, CDR2 SYDVKM. V gave up 6 bases and J gave up 6 bases, with 15 bases separating them. Sequencing used immunoSEQ multiplex PCR; TCRdb keeps in-frame clones, though not all of them. The table has fewer than 65,000 clones, approximately 86% seen once. Broader study findings: Partial responders treated at 0.1-3.0 mg/kg exhibited clonal expansion among the lowest measured.

In this sample, this clone turned up once. As yet, its antigen is unknown. Excluded were patients having autoimmune disease history or systemic immunosuppression. The origin of this receptor is an adult with an advanced solid tumor such as melanoma, head and neck, liver or kidney cancer. The source material was CD4+ or CD8+ T cells sorted from blood, sampled in a trial of the OX40 agonist ivuxolimab. This rearrangement joins TRBV28 to TRBJ1-5; D possibly corresponds to TRBD1 (5 bases). This CDR3 is CASSVPGSIQPQHF. In nucleotides, the CDR3 is TGTGCCAGCAGCGTTCCAGGGAGTATTCAGCCCCAGCATTTT.